Each of the 28 T cell receptor beta chains below was sequenced from the same sample in a study of CD8+ T cells in alopecia areata. Treatment here: oral pan-JAK inhibitor, 5-10 mg twice daily. RNA extraction and reverse transcription yielded cDNA as sequencing template. Using immunoSEQ multiplex PCR, the repertoire was profiled, and TCRdb retains in-frame clones only, with some absent. Among about 210,000 clones, approximately 65% were seen once, and the ten largest hold roughly 1.2%. The sample consisted of CD4+ T cells sorted from blood, taken between weeks 43 and 45, from a patient treated with tofacitinib. These receptors were collected from a human donor with alopecia areata.

This sequence joins TRBV7-9 and TRBJ1-5, with D hard to call. Germline-derived CDR1 and CDR2 are SEHNR and FQNEAQ (reference sequence). V lost 6 bases and J 6 bases, leaving 15 bases between the germline ends. This CDR3 contains 14 residues. The CDR3 nucleotides read TGTGCCAGCAGTCCAGACCTAGAGGGTCAGCCCCAGCATTTT. This sequence encodes CASSPDLEGQPQHF.

The V gene is TRBV15, the J gene TRBJ1-2; maybe TRBD1 (5 bases). V lost 1 base to trimming and J lost 4 bases, with 7 bases between them. This CDR3 has 13 residues. CDR1 LNHNV and CDR2 YYDKDF come from the germline V gene (reference sequence). CDR3 coding DNA: TGTGCCACCAGCAGAGGGACAACCTATGGCTACACCTTC. This sequence encodes CATSRGTTYGYTF.

This clone was recorded a few times. The chain links TRBV29-1 to TRBJ1-1, with a weak D call TRBD1 (5 bases). Germline CDR1 reads SQVTM; CDR2 reads ANQGSEA. Trimming cost V 4 bases and J 1 base, with 10 bases left between them. The CDR3 covers 13 residues. CDR3 sequence (DNA): TGCAGCGTTGGGGAACAGGAGAACACTGAAGCTTTCTTT. This gives the protein CSVGEQENTEAFF. The entire variable domain, with the rest obtained from reference TRBV29-1 and TRBJ1-1, is as follows: SAVISQKPSRDICQRGTSLTIQCQVDSQVTMMFWYRQQPGQSLTLIATANQGSEATYESGFVIDKFPISRPNLTFSTLTVSNMSPEDSSIYLCSVGEQENTEAFFGQGTRLTVV.

The chain has TRBV18 and TRBJ1-5; 7 bases line up with TRBD1. Per germline, CDR1 KGHSH and CDR2 LQKENI. Unmatched junction bases numbered 4, after V lost 0 bases and J lost 5 bases. The CDR3 contains 15 residues. Written as DNA, the CDR3 is TGTGCCAGCTCACCACCGGGCAGGGGGGATCAGCCCCAGCATTTT. Its protein product is CASSPPGRGDQPQHF. Together with reference TRBV18 and TRBJ1-5, the CDR3 gives the full variable domain: NAGVMQNPRHLVRRRGQEARLRCSPMKGHSHVYWYRQLPEEGLKFMVYLQKENIIDESGMPKERFSAEFPKEGPSILRIQQVVRGDSAAYFCASSPPGRGDQPQHFGDGTRLSIL.

This chain links TRBV27 with TRBJ1-2, with 7 bases aligning to TRBD1. The V gene's germline CDR1 is MNHEY and CDR2 SMNVEV (reference sequence). V was pared by 7 bases and J by 4 bases, with 12 bases of the junction left unmatched. The length of the CDR3 is 15 residues. The CDR3 sequence is CASTFKGGQLYGYTF. The CDR3 coding sequence is TGTGCCAGCACCTTCAAGGGGGGACAGCTCTATGGCTACACCTTC.

The chain carries TRBV29-1 and TRBJ1-5; 8 bases are a match to TRBD1. This CDR3 is built from 14 residues. The ends lost 4 bases at V and 5 bases at J; junction bases unmatched: 7. Germline V CDR1 and CDR2: SQVTM, ANQGSEA. Here the CDR3 DNA reads TGCAGCGTTGGCTTGGGGACAGGTTATCAGCCCCAGCATTTT. Its protein is CSVGLGTGYQPQHF.

The rearrangement uses TRBV30 and TRBJ2-5; 7 nucleotides match TRBD1. CDR3 size: 12 residues. Germline values: CDR1 GTSNPN, CDR2 SVGIG (reference sequence). Germline trimming cut 4 bases from V and 5 bases from J; bases unmatched to any gene: 4. The CDR3 region is CAWMKGAETQYF. CDR3 DNA: TGTGCCTGGATGAAGGGGGCTGAGACCCAGTACTTC.

The chain joins TRBV6-5 to TRBJ2-2; D is unclear. From germline, CDR1 is MNHEY and CDR2 SVGAGI. The V end lost 8 bases, the J end lost 6 bases, and 16 bases lay between the germline ends. The CDR3 contains 14 residues. CDR3: CASRATQPSGELFF. The CDR3 DNA reads TGTGCCAGCCGGGCCACCCAACCGTCCGGGGAGCTGTTTTTT.

In regard to this clone: The sample has other DNA sequences that encode this CDR3 too. The chain links TRBV30 to TRBJ1-4; D is undetermined. The germline gives CDR1 GTSNPN, CDR2 SVGIG (reference sequence). Deletions cut 4 bases from V and 8 bases from J, with 14 bases between. The CDR3 covers 13 residues. The CDR3 sequence: CAWNRDRGEKLFF. Here the CDR3 DNA reads TGTGCCTGGAACCGGGATCGCGGGGAAAAACTGTTTTTT.

This chain joins TRBV6-1 and TRBJ2-7, with TRBD2 matching 10 bases. Germline trimming cut 10 bases from V and 2 bases from J; bases unmatched to any gene: 8. Germline CDR1 reads MNHNS; CDR2 reads SASEGT. The CDR3 length is 14 residues. The CDR3 here is CAIAFSGGPYEQYF. CDR3 bases: TGTGCCATCGCCTTTAGCGGGGGGCCCTACGAGCAGTACTTC.

The rearrangement uses TRBV27 and TRBJ1-4, with D unclear. Trimming shortened V by 5 bases and J by 5 bases, and 15 bases separated the two germline ends. CDR3 length: 15 residues. CDR1 is MNHEY and CDR2 is SMNVEV in the germline V gene (reference sequence). In DNA form, the CDR3 reads TGTGCCAGCAGTACCTGGGCTACCCGGAATGAAAAACTGTTTTTT. This gives the protein CASSTWATRNEKLFF.

This chain connects TRBV30 to TRBJ1-2; 7 positions agree with TRBD1. With 4 bases clipped from V and 4 bases from J, the junction kept 9 bases outside the gene matches. Germline V gene lookup returns CDR1 GTSNPN and CDR2 SVGIG (reference sequence). This CDR3 is built from 14 residues. The CDR3 DNA follows: TGTGCCTGGACCGGGACAGCGTTATCCTATGGCTACACCTTC. It yields the protein CAWTGTALSYGYTF.

This chain joins TRBV5-1 and TRBJ2-5, with D possibly being TRBD1 (6 bases). Germline values: CDR1 SGHRS, CDR2 YFSETQ. Trimming removed 7 bases at V and 5 bases at J, with 15 bases between. The CDR3 totals 13 residues. The CDR3: CASDGGGGETQYF. The CDR3 DNA sequence: TGCGCCAGCGATGGTGGGGGCGGGGAGACCCAGTACTTC.

The chain is built from TRBV5-6 and TRBJ1-1, with 7 bases lining up with TRBD1. CDR3 length: 14 amino acids. Germline CDR1 SGHDT, CDR2 YYEEEE. J lost 5 bases, V lost 5 bases, and 9 bases had no gene match. The CDR3 DNA reads TGTGCCAGCAGTGCTCGGGACAGACAGACTGAAGCTTTCTTT. Protein sequence: CASSARDRQTEAFF.

This clone was observed many times. The V gene is TRBV23-1, the J gene TRBJ2-3, with D unclear. TRBV23-1 is filed as an ORF, its function uncertain. The CDR3 length is 14 residues. V lost 2 bases and J lost 4, with 10 bases in between. The chain's CDR3 is CASSQPGPADTQYF. DNA for the CDR3: TGCGCCAGCAGTCAACCTGGACCAGCAGATACGCAGTATTTT.

This clone appeared a few times. The same CDR3 can be traced to other DNA sequences in this sample. The chain combines TRBV14 with TRBJ2-2; TRBD1 is a possible D gene (5 bases). V lost 0 bases and J 5 bases, leaving 10 bases between the germline ends. The CDR3 loop spans 15 amino acids. CDR1 is SGHDN and CDR2 is FVKESK in the germline V gene. The CDR3: CASSQEGRATGELFF. The DNA for the CDR3 is TGTGCCAGCAGCCAAGAAGGCAGGGCAACCGGGGAGCTGTTTTTT.

The gene calls are TRBV15 and TRBJ2-4, with D possibly TRBD1 on 6 matching bases. The V gene's germline CDR1 is LNHNV and CDR2 YYDKDF (reference sequence). The CDR3 has 17 amino acids. Trimming shortened V by 3 bases and J by 0 bases, and 15 bases separated the two germline ends. This chain's CDR3 is CATSSEPNRVAKNIQYF. CDR3 nucleotides: TGTGCCACCAGCAGCGAACCCAACAGGGTAGCCAAAAACATTCAGTACTTC.

The chain carries TRBV29-1 and TRBJ2-2; no clear D gene. The germline V gene has CDR1 SQVTM and CDR2 ANQGSEA. V shed 4 bases and J shed 3 bases, with 9 bases lying between them. The CDR3 has 13 residues. CDR3 sequence reads: CSVVAQYTGELFF. The CDR3 nucleotides are TGCAGCGTTGTCGCCCAATACACCGGGGAGCTGTTTTTT.

This sequence joins TRBV6-5 and TRBJ1-2, with 8 bases that match TRBD1. The CDR3 extends over 15 amino acids. With V trimmed by 1 base and J by 7 bases, 8 bases remained unmatched. Germline-derived CDR1 and CDR2 are MNHEY and SVGAGI. This CDR3 reads CASSYFSRDRSGYTF. The CDR3 DNA is TGTGCCAGCAGTTACTTCTCCCGGGACAGGAGTGGCTACACCTTC.

This clone has a handful of counts. The genes are TRBV15 and TRBJ1-2; the D is unclear. Germline V gene data show CDR1 as LNHNV and CDR2 as YYDKDF (reference sequence). The CDR3 is 12 residues long. With 0 bases removed from V and 8 bases from J, the gap between germline ends came to 7 bases. The CDR3, as DNA: TGTGCCACCAGCAGAGAGGGCCAGGGCTACACCTTC. Its translation is CATSREGQGYTF.

This sequence joins TRBV29-1 and TRBJ2-3; no definite D call. The V end lost 3 bases, the J end lost 2 bases, and 12 bases lay between the germline ends. CDR3 length: 14 residues. Germline V gene data show CDR1 as SQVTM and CDR2 as ANQGSEA. The CDR3 region has the DNA TGCAGCGTTGACTCCTTCGGCTCCACAGATACGCAGTATTTT. It specifies CSVDSFGSTDTQYF.

The gene calls are TRBV25-1 and TRBJ1-2; maybe TRBD1 (5 bases). The germline V gene has CDR1 MGHDK and CDR2 SYGVNS. The V gene lost 8 bases and the J gene lost 4 bases, with 14 bases spanning the gap. This CDR3 contains 13 residues. CDR3 coding DNA: TGTGCCAGCCATGGGGACCTGGGCTATGGCTACACCTTC. Its translation is CASHGDLGYGYTF.

This rearrangement joins TRBV5-6 to TRBJ2-7, with 7 bases aligning to TRBD1. Trimming removed 6 bases from V and 7 bases from J; junction bases left unmatched: 16. This CDR3 has 15 amino acids. From germline, CDR1 is SGHDT and CDR2 YYEEEE. CDR3 DNA: TGTGCCAGCACCATAGGGACAGAGAAACGAGGGGAGCAGTACTTC. This encodes CASTIGTEKRGEQYF.

This clone was counted once. This chain links TRBV30 with TRBJ1-2; D is ambiguous. CDR3 length: 14 amino acids. V lost 0 bases to trimming and J lost 3 bases, with 11 bases between them. Germline V gene data show CDR1 as GTSNPN and CDR2 as SVGIG (reference sequence). CDR3 in amino acids: CAWSVKGRDYGYTF. CDR3 in DNA: TGTGCCTGGAGTGTGAAGGGCCGTGACTATGGCTACACCTTC.

The rearrangement uses TRBV14 and TRBJ2-5, with D hard to call. CDR3 size: 15 residues. The V and J ends lost 0 bases and 1 base respectively, with 9 bases between them. Germline V lookup: CDR1 SGHDN, CDR2 FVKESK. CDR3 sequence: CASSQDSSRQETQYF. Here the CDR3 DNA reads TGTGCCAGCAGCCAAGACTCCAGCCGCCAAGAGACCCAGTACTTC.

This clone showed up just a few times. The chain joins TRBV10-3 to TRBJ2-7; tentatively, D is TRBD1 (5 bases). Germline assignment: CDR1 ENHRY and CDR2 SYGVKD. The CDR3 runs to 15 residues. The ends were cut back, 3 bases at V and 2 bases at J, with 14 bases in the middle. In DNA form, the CDR3 reads TGTGCCATCAGTGACGTCAGGGTCTTGGCCTACGAGCAGTACTTC. This translates into CAISDVRVLAYEQYF.

The chain carries TRBV30 and TRBJ2-1; D not resolved. The V gene's germline CDR1 is GTSNPN and CDR2 SVGIG (reference sequence). The CDR3 totals 8 residues. Trimming left V 4 bases short and J 10 bases short, with 2 bases between. This CDR3 is CAWNEQFF. The CDR3 DNA reads TGTGCCTGGAACGAGCAGTTCTTC.

This clone was counted a few times. J is TRBJ1-2 and V is TRBV6-6; 9 bases are shared with TRBD1. Germline V gives CDR1 MNHNY, CDR2 SVGAGI (reference sequence). The CDR3 contains 15 residues. The V gene end was trimmed by 6 bases and the J gene end by 5 bases; junction bases not matched to a gene: 10. Here the CDR3 DNA reads TGTGCCAGCAGGCCCCGGGACAGGGAACCATATGGCTACACCTTC. It yields the protein CASRPRDREPYGYTF.